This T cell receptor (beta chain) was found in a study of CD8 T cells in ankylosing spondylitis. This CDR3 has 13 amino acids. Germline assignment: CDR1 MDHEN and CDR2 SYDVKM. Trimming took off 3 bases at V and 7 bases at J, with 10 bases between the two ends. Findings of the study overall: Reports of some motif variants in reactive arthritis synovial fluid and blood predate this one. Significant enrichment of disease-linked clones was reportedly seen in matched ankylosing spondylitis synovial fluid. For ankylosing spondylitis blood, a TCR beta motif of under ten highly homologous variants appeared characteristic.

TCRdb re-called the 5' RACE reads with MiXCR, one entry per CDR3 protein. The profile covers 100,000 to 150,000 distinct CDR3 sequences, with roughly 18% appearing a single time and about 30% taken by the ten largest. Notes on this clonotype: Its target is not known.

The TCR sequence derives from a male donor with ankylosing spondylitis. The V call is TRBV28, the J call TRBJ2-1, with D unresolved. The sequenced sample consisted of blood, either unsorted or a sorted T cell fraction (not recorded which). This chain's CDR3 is CASSFFLGNEQFF. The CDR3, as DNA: TGTGCCAGCAGTTTTTTTCTAGGGAATGAGCAGTTCTTC.